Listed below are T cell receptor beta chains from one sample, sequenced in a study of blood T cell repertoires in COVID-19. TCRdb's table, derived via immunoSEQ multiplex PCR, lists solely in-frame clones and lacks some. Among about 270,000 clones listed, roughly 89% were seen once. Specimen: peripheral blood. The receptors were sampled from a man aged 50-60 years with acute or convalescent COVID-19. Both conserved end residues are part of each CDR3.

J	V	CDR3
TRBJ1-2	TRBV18	CASSAWDSVYGYTF
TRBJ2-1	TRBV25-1	CASSGTSRFGDEQFF
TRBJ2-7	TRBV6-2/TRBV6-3	CASSYTGGAAYEQYF
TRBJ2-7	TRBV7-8	CASSLVVGLAGEQYF
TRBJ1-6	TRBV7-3	CASSLTANSPLHF
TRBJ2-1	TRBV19	CASSITGTPRNEQFF
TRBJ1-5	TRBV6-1	CASSDPNSNQPQHF
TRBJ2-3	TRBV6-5	CASSDGVPDTQYF
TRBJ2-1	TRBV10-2	CASSDFEGAVEQFF
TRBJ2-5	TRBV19	CASSIGGGPETQYF
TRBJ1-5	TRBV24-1	CATSGGSNQPQHF
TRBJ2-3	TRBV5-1	CASSQGLATSTDTQYF
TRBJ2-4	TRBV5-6	CASSSGQGIAKNIQYF
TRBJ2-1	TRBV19	CASRKEFYNEQFF
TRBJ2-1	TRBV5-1	CASSLSGGSYNEQFF
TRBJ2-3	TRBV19	CASSRRRELTDTQYF
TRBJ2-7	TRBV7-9	CASRKPGQGAYEQYF
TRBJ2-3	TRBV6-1	CASSAARTSGGAFRTDTQYF
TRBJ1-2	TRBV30	CAWRPLRDRVNYGYTF
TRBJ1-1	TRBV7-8	CASSIGQGLWEDTEAFF
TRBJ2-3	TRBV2	CASRIGTSGSTDTQYF
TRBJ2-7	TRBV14	CASSRQGASYEQYF
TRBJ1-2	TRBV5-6	CASSPSPGEFGYTF
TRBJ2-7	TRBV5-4	CASSLPLQTSEQYF
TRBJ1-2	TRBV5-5	CASSWADINYGYTF
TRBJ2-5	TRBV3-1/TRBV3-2	CASSQDGAGGPLKETQYF
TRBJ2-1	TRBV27	CASSFSLGQVNNEQFF
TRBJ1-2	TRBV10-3	CAISESVIRRTTNYGYTF
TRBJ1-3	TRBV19	CASSTGRDNSGNTIYF
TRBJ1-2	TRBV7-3	CASSLPNRRANYGYTF
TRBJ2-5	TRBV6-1	CASSEGVTSGGQETQYF
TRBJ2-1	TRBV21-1	CASSKGREQFF
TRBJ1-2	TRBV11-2	CASSPGTAGYGYTF
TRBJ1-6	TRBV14	CASSQDQATAYNSPLHF
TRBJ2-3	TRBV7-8	CASSLGLFRRGKTSTDTQYF
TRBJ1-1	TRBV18	CASSPSTGGLTEAFF
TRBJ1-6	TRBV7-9	CASSLGQINSPLHF
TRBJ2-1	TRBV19	CASSPPWQGEVGEQFF
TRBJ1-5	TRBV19	CASSILAGQGRQPQHF
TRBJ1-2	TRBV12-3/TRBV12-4	CASSTGFMGTF
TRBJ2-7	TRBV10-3	CAISESGRDYEQYF
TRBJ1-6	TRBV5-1	CASSFGTGVNSPLHF
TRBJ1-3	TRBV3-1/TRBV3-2	CASSPGGGGGSGNTIYF
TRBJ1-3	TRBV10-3	CAIDGGESFGGNTIYF